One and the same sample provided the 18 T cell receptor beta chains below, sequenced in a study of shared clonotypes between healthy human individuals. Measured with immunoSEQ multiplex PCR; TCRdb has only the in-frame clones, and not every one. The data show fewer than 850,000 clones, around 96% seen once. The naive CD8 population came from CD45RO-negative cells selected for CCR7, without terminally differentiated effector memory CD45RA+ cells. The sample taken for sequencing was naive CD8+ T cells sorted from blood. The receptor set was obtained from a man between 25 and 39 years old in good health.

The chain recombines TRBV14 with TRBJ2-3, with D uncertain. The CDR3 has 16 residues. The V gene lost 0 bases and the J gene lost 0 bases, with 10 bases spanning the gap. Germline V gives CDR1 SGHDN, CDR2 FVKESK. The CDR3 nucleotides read TGTGCCAGCAGCCAAGATGCAGGCTATAGCACAGATACGCAGTATTTT. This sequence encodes CASSQDAGYSTDTQYF.

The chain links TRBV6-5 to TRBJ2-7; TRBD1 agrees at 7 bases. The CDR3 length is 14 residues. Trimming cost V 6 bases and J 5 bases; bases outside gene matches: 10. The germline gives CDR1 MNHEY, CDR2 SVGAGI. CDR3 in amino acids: CASRDTTGLHEQYF. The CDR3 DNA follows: TGTGCCAGCAGGGATACGACAGGGCTCCACGAGCAGTACTTC.

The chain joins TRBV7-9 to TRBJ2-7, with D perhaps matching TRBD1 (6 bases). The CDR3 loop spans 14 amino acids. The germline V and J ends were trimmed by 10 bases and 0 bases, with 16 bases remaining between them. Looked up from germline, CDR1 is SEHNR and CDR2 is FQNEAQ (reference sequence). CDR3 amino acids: CATLDSVASYEQYF. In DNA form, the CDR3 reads TGTGCCACCTTGGACAGTGTTGCCTCCTACGAGCAGTACTTC.

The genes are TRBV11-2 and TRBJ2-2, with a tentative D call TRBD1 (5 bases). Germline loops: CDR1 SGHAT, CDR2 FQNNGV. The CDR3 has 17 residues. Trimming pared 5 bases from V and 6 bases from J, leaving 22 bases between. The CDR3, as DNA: TGTGCCAGCAGCGCCAGAATGGGCCAGGGTTTAGCCGGGGAGCTGTTTTTT. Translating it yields CASSARMGQGLAGELFF.

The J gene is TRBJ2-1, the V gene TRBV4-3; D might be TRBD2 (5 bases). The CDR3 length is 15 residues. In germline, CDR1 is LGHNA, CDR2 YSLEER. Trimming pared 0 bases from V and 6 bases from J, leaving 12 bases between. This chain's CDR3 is CASSQDRASLNEQFF. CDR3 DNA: TGCGCCAGCAGCCAAGATCGTGCTAGCCTCAATGAGCAGTTCTTC.

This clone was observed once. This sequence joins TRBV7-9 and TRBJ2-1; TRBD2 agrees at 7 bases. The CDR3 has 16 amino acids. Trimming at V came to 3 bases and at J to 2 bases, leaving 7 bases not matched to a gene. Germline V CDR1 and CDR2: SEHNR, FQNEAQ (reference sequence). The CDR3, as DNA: TGTGCCAGCAGCTTGCTCGGGAGGAAGCCCTACAATGAGCAGTTCTTC. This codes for CASSLLGRKPYNEQFF.

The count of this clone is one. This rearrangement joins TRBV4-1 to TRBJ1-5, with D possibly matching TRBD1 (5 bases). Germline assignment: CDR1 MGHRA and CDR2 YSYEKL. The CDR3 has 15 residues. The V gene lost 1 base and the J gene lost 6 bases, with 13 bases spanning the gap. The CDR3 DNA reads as TGCGCCAGCAGCCAAGTCCCGGGGGAGGGTCAGCCCCAGCATTTT. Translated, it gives CASSQVPGEGQPQHF.

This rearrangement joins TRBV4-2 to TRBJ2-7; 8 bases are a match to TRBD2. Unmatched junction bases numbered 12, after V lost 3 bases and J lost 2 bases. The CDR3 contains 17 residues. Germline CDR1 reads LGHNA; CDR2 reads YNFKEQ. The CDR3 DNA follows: TGTGCCAGCAGCCAGGGCAAAAGGACTAGCTTCACCTACGAGCAGTACTTC. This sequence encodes CASSQGKRTSFTYEQYF.

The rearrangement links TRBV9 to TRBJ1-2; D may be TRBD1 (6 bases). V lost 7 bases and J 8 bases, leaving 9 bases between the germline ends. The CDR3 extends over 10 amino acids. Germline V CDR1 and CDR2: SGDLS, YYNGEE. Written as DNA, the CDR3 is TGTGCCAGCGAGGGGGAAGGCTACACCTTC. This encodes CASEGEGYTF.

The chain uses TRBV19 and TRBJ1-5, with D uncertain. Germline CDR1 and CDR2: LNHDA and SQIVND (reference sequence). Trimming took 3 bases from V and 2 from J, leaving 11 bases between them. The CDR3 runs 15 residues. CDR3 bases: TGTGCCAGTAGTATCGATGAACTCGGCAATCAGCCCCAGCATTTT. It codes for CASSIDELGNQPQHF.

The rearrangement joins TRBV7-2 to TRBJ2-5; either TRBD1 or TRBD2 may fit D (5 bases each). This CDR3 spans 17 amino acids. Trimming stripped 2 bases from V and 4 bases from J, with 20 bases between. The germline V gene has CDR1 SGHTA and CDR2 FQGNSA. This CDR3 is CASSLLGPSFGAETQYF. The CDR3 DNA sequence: TGTGCCAGCAGCTTACTCGGTCCCAGCTTCGGGGCAGAGACCCAGTACTTC.

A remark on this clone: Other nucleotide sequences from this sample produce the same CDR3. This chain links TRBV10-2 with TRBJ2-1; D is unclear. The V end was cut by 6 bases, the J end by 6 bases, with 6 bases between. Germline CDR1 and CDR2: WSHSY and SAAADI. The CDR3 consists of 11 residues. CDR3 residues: CASRTGNEQFF. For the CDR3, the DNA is TGCGCCAGCAGGACGGGCAATGAGCAGTTCTTC.

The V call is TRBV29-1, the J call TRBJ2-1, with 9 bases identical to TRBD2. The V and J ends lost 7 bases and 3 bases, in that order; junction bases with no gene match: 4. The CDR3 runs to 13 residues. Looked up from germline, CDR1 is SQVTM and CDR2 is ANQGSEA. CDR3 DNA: TGCAGCGGATTGCGGGAGGGCTACAATGAGCAGTTCTTC. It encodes CSGLREGYNEQFF.

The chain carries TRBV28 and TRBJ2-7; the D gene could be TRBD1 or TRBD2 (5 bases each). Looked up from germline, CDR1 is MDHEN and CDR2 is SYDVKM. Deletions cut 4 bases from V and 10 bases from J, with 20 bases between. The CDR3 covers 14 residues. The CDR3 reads CASSYRDGKNPQYF. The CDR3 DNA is TGTGCCAGCAGTTATAGGGACGGAAAAAACCCACAGTACTTC.

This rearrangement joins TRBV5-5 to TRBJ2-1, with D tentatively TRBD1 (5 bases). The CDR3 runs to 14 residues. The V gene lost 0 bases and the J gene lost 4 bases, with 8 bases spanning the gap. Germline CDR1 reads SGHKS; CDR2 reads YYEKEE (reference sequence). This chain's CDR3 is CASSLGGAYNEQFF. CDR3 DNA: TGTGCCAGCAGCTTGGGGGGCGCTTACAATGAGCAGTTCTTC.

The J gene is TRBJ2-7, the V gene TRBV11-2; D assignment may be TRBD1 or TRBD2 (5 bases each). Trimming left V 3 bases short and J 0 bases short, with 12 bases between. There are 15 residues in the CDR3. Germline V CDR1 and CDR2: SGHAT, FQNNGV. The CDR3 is CASSFGDLSSYEQYF. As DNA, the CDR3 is TGTGCCAGCAGCTTCGGGGACCTAAGCTCCTACGAGCAGTACTTC. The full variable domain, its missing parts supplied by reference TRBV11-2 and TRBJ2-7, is EAGVAQSPRYKIIEKRQSVAFWCNPISGHATLYWYQQILGQGPKLLIQFQNNGVVDDSQLPKDRFSAERLKGVDSTLKIQPAKLEDSAVYLCASSFGDLSSYEQYFGPGTRLTVT.

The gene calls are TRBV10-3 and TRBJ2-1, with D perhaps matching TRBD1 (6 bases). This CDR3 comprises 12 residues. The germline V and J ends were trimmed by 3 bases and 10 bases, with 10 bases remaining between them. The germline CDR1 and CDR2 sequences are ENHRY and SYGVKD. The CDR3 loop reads CAISEGGQEQFF. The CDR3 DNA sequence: TGTGCCATCAGTGAAGGCGGACAGGAGCAGTTCTTC.

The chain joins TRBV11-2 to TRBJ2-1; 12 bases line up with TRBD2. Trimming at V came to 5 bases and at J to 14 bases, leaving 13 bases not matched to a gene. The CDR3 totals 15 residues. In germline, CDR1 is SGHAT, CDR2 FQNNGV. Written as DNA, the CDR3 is TGTGCCAGCAGCCGGCCGGGACTAGCGGGTCAAGAGGAGTTCTTC. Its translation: CASSRPGLAGQEEFF.